Listed here are 31 T cell receptor beta chains from one sample, sequenced in a study of T cell clonality in common variable immunodeficiency. The data were produced by immunoSEQ multiplex PCR, yet TCRdb's version contains in-frame clones alone and is incomplete. The data show some 52,000 clones, with none appearing a single time. Source material: peripheral blood mononuclear cells. Every receptor here comes from a person aged 18-70 years in good health.

This clone was seen at least ten times. Coverage ceases 3 residues before the CDR3 finishes, and the germline J gene fills in the end. This rearrangement joins TRBV5-1 to TRBJ1-4; D is unclear. Per the germline V gene, CDR1 is SGHRS and CDR2 is YFSETQ. This CDR3 is 13 amino acids long. Trimming cost V 4 bases and J 1 base, with 5 bases left between them. CDR3 residues: CASSPGTNEKLFF. The sequenced part of the CDR3 DNA is TGCGCCAGCAGCCCCGGAACTAATGAAAAA. Full variable domain (remainder filled in from reference TRBV5-1 and TRBJ1-4): KAGVTQTPRYLIKTRGQQVTLSCSPISGHRSVSWYQQTPGQGLQFLFEYFSETQRNKGNFPGRFSGRQFSNSRSEMNVSTLELGDSALYLCASSPGTNEKLFFGSGTQLSVL.

This clone occurred many times. Coverage ceases 3 residues before the CDR3 finishes, and the germline J gene fills in the end. The rearrangement uses TRBV6-2 or TRBV6-3 and TRBJ2-7, with 15 bases fitting TRBD2. With 6 bases clipped from V and 3 bases from J, the junction kept 6 bases outside the gene matches. The CDR3 extends over 16 amino acids. Germline loops: CDR1 MNHEY, CDR2 SVGEGT. The part of the CDR3 DNA that was read is TGTGCCAGCAGCCGGGGACTAGCGGGAGGTCGCTACGAG. This encodes CASSRGLAGGRYE. The entire CDR3 is CASSRGLAGGRYEQYF.

With regard to this clone: The missing CDR3 end, 3 residues past where the read stops, is filled in from the germline J gene. V usage is TRBV20-1 and J usage is TRBJ2-1, with D possibly TRBD1 on 6 matching bases. The V gene lost 0 bases and the J gene lost 4 bases, with 13 bases spanning the gap. There are 15 residues in the CDR3. CDR1 DFQATT and CDR2 SNEGSKA come from the germline V gene (reference sequence). The CDR3 sequence: CSAREAGEKYNEQFF. Incomplete CDR3 DNA: TGCAGTGCTAGAGAGGCAGGGGAGAAGTACAATGAG.

The table lists this clone with a few counts. One end of the junction varies from germline; a read error may be responsible. Read data end 3 residues before the CDR3 end; the end is taken from the germline J gene. This chain connects TRBV7-9 to TRBJ1-2; no firm D call. The CDR3 runs to 13 residues. Germline CDR1 is SEHNR and CDR2 is FQNEAQ (reference sequence). The CDR3: CASGLATLGGYTF. The CDR3 bases that were read are TGTGCCAGCGGCTTAGCCACCTTGGGCGGC.

This clone was recorded at least ten times. Read data end 3 residues before the CDR3 end; the end is taken from the germline J gene. The gene calls are TRBV18 and TRBJ2-3; 12 bases map to TRBD2. Germline V gene data show CDR1 as KGHSH and CDR2 as LQKENI. This CDR3 contains 16 residues. Germline trimming cut 2 bases from V and 4 bases from J; bases unmatched to any gene: 4. The sequenced CDR3 bases are TGTGCCAGCTCACCAATGACTAGCGGGAGCGCAGATACG. Its translation is CASSPMTSGSADT. From start to end, the CDR3 is CASSPMTSGSADTQYF.

In its sample, this clone was seen many times. The read falls 3 residues short of the CDR3 end, and the missing part is taken from the germline J gene. The genes are TRBV7-3 and TRBJ1-1; D is unresolved. V lost 4 bases and J 5 bases, leaving 11 bases between the germline ends. Germline V gene data show CDR1 as SGHTA and CDR2 as FQGTGA. This CDR3 region has 13 residues. CDR3 amino acids: CASSSYSGTEAFF. The sequenced part of the CDR3 DNA is TGTGCCAGCAGCTCCTATTCGGGGACTGAA.

This clone has just a few counts. The CDR3 DNA, read in part, is TGTGCCAGCAGCAAGAGCGGGACGTCCTACAATGAG. It translates to CASSKSGTSYNE. The complete CDR3 reads CASSKSGTSYNEQFF. This chain connects TRBV7-8 to TRBJ2-1; 7 positions match TRBD2. The observed sequence ends 3 residues before the CDR3 terminus, with the missing tail filled in from the germline J gene. V was pared by 5 bases and J by 1 base, with 5 bases of the junction left unmatched. CDR1 is SGHVS and CDR2 is FQNEAQ in the germline V gene. The CDR3 has 15 residues.

This clone came up many times. The DNA ends 3 residues before the CDR3 does, and the rest of the CDR3 is filled in from the germline J gene. The chain has TRBV9 and TRBJ2-3; the D gene is possibly TRBD1 (5 bases). The CDR3 has 14 amino acids. Trimming left V 4 bases short and J 2 bases short, with 11 bases between. Germline CDR1 and CDR2: SGDLS and YYNGEE. The CDR3 reads CASSRGMNTDTQYF. Partial CDR3 DNA: TGTGCCAGCAGCAGGGGAATGAACACAGATACG.

In its sample, this clone was seen many times. The CDR3 extends 3 residues past the end of the read, so its final part is completed from the germline J gene. The rearrangement uses TRBV7-3 and TRBJ2-1; 16 nucleotides align to TRBD2. The CDR3 loop spans 17 amino acids. Germline V CDR1 and CDR2: SGHTA, FQGTGA. Losses at the gene ends were 5 bases for V and 5 bases for J; bases not matched to a gene: 6. Partial CDR3 DNA: TGTGCCAGCAGCCTACGAGGGACTAGCGGGAGGGACAATGAG. Residues: CASSLRGTSGRDNE. The whole CDR3 reads CASSLRGTSGRDNEQFF. The full variable domain, with the rest looked up from reference TRBV7-3 and TRBJ2-1, is GAGVSQTPSNKVTEKGKYVELRCDPISGHTALYWYRQSLGQGPEFLIYFQGTGAADDSGLPNDRFFAVRPEGSVSTLKIQRTERGDSAVYLCASSLRGTSGRDNEQFFGPGTRLTVL.

Note on this clone: The CDR3 end is not reached by the read, which stops 3 residues before it; the germline J gene fills it in. This chain uses TRBV2 with TRBJ1-1; 10 bases are a match to TRBD1. Germline CDR1 and CDR2: SNHLY and FYNNEI. The CDR3 spans 16 residues. With 4 bases clipped from V and 5 bases from J, the junction kept 10 bases outside the gene matches. The CDR3 here is CASSVRGTGEGTEAFF. The CDR3 DNA, read in part, is TGTGCCAGCAGTGTTCGCGGGACAGGGGAAGGAACTGAA.

The CDR3 loop is CASSRTVSGSPLFF. Incomplete CDR3 DNA: TGTGCCAGCAGCCGGACAGTCTCAGGGTCACCA. This rearrangement joins TRBV7-9 to TRBJ1-4, with D possibly being TRBD1 (6 bases). Sequencing ends 3 residues short of the CDR3 end; the germline J gene provides the rest. This CDR3 has 14 residues. Germline V gene lookup returns CDR1 SEHNR and CDR2 FQNEAQ (reference sequence).

This clone was detected many times. The read gets to within 3 residues of the CDR3 end, and the germline J gene fills in the rest. V gene TRBV5-1 combines with J gene TRBJ2-3; 10 bases line up with TRBD2. The CDR3 contains 16 residues. With 4 bases clipped from V and 6 bases from J, the junction kept 11 bases outside the gene matches. The V gene's germline CDR1 is SGHRS and CDR2 YFSETQ. The CDR3 bases that were read are TGCGCCAGCAGCCTCTTTAGCGGGGGGCAGGGGGATACG. It codes for CASSLFSGGQGDT. The CDR3, in full, reads CASSLFSGGQGDTQYF.

With respect to this clone: Coverage ceases 3 residues before the CDR3 finishes, and the germline J gene fills in the end. The gene calls are TRBV19 and TRBJ2-2; tentative D call: TRBD1 (6 bases). Germline CDR1 is LNHDA and CDR2 is SQIVND (reference sequence). CDR3 length equals 17 residues. The sequenced part of the CDR3 DNA is TGTGCCAGTAGTATAAGGGCAGGGGAAGCAACTAATGAAAAG. This encodes CASSIRAGEATNEK. The whole CDR3 protein reads CASSIRAGEATNEKLFF.

This clone was observed many times. The read ends 3 residues before the CDR3 terminus; that terminus is restored from the germline J gene. The genes are TRBV18 and TRBJ2-1; TRBD2 matches at 7 bases. The V gene's germline CDR1 is KGHSH and CDR2 LQKENI. This CDR3 is 15 amino acids long. V shed 2 bases and J 9 bases; nucleotides not matched to a gene: 10. CDR3 residues: CASSPNSAGVGEQFF. The CDR3 bases that were read are TGTGCCAGCTCACCAAATTCGGCGGGAGTAGGTGAG.

Regarding this clone: From the germline J gene comes the end of the CDR3, since the read stops 3 residues before it. The genes are TRBV7-6 and TRBJ1-5, with 8 bases fitting TRBD1. CDR3 length: 16 residues. Germline V gene data show CDR1 as SGHVS and CDR2 as FNYEAQ. The J segment lost 4 bases and the V segment lost 5 bases, leaving 10 bases of the junction unmatched. The CDR3 loop is CASSQEPGGGNQPQHF. CDR3 DNA, as far as it was read: TGTGCCAGCAGCCAGGAACCAGGGGGCGGAAATCAGCCC.

This clone was seen many times. The CDR3 region is CASSYVLAGAGELFF. The covered CDR3 bases are TGTGCCAGCAGTTACGTGCTAGCGGGAGCCGGGGAG. V gene TRBV6-2 or TRBV6-3 combines with J gene TRBJ2-2, with 10 bases identical to TRBD2. Read data end 3 residues before the CDR3 end; the end is taken from the germline J gene. Per the germline V gene, CDR1 is MNHEY and CDR2 is SVGEGT. The junction had 3 bases not matched to a gene; V was cut back by 2 bases and J by 6 bases. This CDR3 is built from 15 residues.

This clone came up many times. The CDR3 end lies 3 residues beyond the end of the read and is filled in from the germline J gene. V is TRBV29-1 and J is TRBJ2-1; 9 bases map to TRBD1. Trimming cost V 6 bases and J 7 bases; bases outside gene matches: 10. CDR1 and CDR2 from the germline V gene are SQVTM and ANQGSEA. This CDR3 has 14 amino acids. CDR3 loop: CSVARDRARNEQFF. CDR3 DNA, as far as it was read: TGCAGCGTCGCCCGGGACAGGGCGCGAAATGAG.

In its sample, this clone was seen many times. The read ends 3 residues shy of where the CDR3 ends; the end is completed using the germline J gene. V is TRBV7-2 and J is TRBJ2-5; 8 bases are a match to TRBD2. The CDR3 runs 14 residues. Germline loops: CDR1 SGHTA, CDR2 FQGNSA. The sequenced part of the CDR3 DNA is TGTGCCAGCAGCTTAGCCGGACTAGCACCCACC. Translating it yields CASSLAGLAPT. The full CDR3 is CASSLAGLAPTQYF.

This clone has a count of ten or more. The CDR3 end is not reached by the read, which stops 3 residues before it; the germline J gene fills it in. The chain recombines TRBV11-3 with TRBJ2-5, with a possible D match to TRBD1 (6 bases). In germline, CDR1 is SGHNT, CDR2 YENEEA. The CDR3 has 12 amino acids. V was cut by 8 bases and J by 0 bases, with 7 bases left in between. CDR3 bases read: TGTGCCAGCCGGGACAACCAAGAGACC. Translating gives CASRDNQET. The full CDR3 is CASRDNQETQYF.

The sample holds many counts of this clone. The CDR3 end lies 3 residues beyond the end of the read and is filled in from the germline J gene. The chain couples TRBV11-2 to TRBJ2-1, with TRBD1 matching 8 bases. This CDR3 comprises 15 residues. Germline V lookup: CDR1 SGHAT, CDR2 FQNNGV. V shed 6 bases, J shed 4 bases, and the junction held 8 bases outside the gene matches. CDR3 sequence reads: CASRHPGGKYNEQFF. Partial CDR3 DNA: TGTGCCAGCAGACACCCAGGGGGCAAGTACAATGAG.

Turning to this clone: The CDR3 is cut off 3 residues early in the read; its end comes from the germline J gene. This chain uses TRBV29-1 with TRBJ2-7; TRBD2 aligns across 8 bases. Germline-derived CDR1 and CDR2 are SQVTM and ANQGSEA. V was pared by 4 bases and J by 6 bases, with 20 bases of the junction left unmatched. The length of the CDR3 is 17 residues. The CDR3 DNA, read in part, is TGCAGCGTTGTTCTCGTAGCGGGAATCGTAACCCCAGCCGAG. It yields the protein CSVVLVAGIVTPAE. The whole CDR3 reads CSVVLVAGIVTPAEQYF.

This clone was counted only a few times. The read stops 3 residues short of the end of the CDR3; the missing end is completed from the germline J gene. The genes are TRBV20-1 and TRBJ1-2; 7 bases are a match to TRBD1. The CDR3 spans 16 residues. The germline V gene has CDR1 DFQATT and CDR2 SNEGSKA (reference sequence). V lost 3 bases to trimming and J lost 1 base; unmatched junction nucleotides: 11. The DNA read from the CDR3 is TGCAGTGCTAGCTACCCCAGGGGGGCCTTTAACTATGGC. The encoded protein is CSASYPRGAFNYG. The CDR3 in its entirety is CSASYPRGAFNYGYTF.

This clone was counted a few times. The CDR3 end falls 3 residues outside the read, so it is completed with the germline J gene. V usage is TRBV10-2 and J usage is TRBJ2-7, with D uncertain. Between the trimmed V and J ends, which lost 3 bases and 3 bases, there was a span of 3 bases. The CDR3 contains 11 residues. Looked up from germline, CDR1 is WSHSY and CDR2 is SAAADI. The CDR3 sequence is CASSDSYEQYF. CDR3 DNA, as far as it was read: TGCGCCAGCAGTGACAGCTACGAG.

This clone was picked up a small number of times. The CDR3 is cut off 3 residues early in the read; its end comes from the germline J gene. This chain links TRBV30 with TRBJ2-4; 9 bases are shared with TRBD1. The CDR3 extends over 14 amino acids. Looked up from germline, CDR1 is GTSNPN and CDR2 is SVGIG (reference sequence). The sequenced CDR3 bases are TGTGCCTGGAGGGGGGAACAGGGGGCGTTAGGT. Amino acids: CAWRGEQGALG. The entire CDR3 protein reads CAWRGEQGALGQYF.

This clone was found many times. The missing CDR3 end, 3 residues past where the read stops, is filled in from the germline J gene. The chain combines TRBV6-1 with TRBJ1-6, with no clear D. V gave up 2 bases and J gave up 0 bases, with 11 bases separating them. Germline loops: CDR1 MNHNS, CDR2 SASEGT. The CDR3 length is 17 residues. The DNA read from the CDR3 is TGTGCCAGCAGTGAACAGGTTTTGAACTCCTATAATTCACCC. This sequence encodes CASSEQVLNSYNSP. The full CDR3 sequence reads CASSEQVLNSYNSPLHF.

Many counts were recorded for this clone. The read comes to an end 3 residues before the CDR3 does, leaving the germline J gene to fill in the end. V usage is TRBV6-1 and J usage is TRBJ2-1, with TRBD1 matching over 8 bases. This CDR3 region has 15 residues. In germline, CDR1 is MNHNS, CDR2 SASEGT. Unmatched junction bases numbered 7, after V lost 2 bases and J lost 7 bases. The CDR3 DNA, read in part, is TGTGCCAGCAGTGAACCCCAGGGGGCGACGAATGAG. This gives the protein CASSEPQGATNE. The CDR3 in its entirety is CASSEPQGATNEQFF.

The sample holds many counts of this clone. The read ends 3 residues shy of where the CDR3 ends; the end is completed using the germline J gene. The chain recombines TRBV4-1 with TRBJ1-2, with TRBD1 identical over 10 bases. Trimming at V came to 1 base and at J to 3 bases, leaving 8 bases not matched to a gene. Germline CDR1 reads MGHRA; CDR2 reads YSYEKL. This CDR3 spans 17 amino acids. CDR3 region: CASSQALRDRGDYGYTF. CDR3 bases read: TGCGCCAGCAGCCAAGCCCTTAGGGACAGGGGAGACTATGGC.

This clone was seen at least ten times. The observed sequence ends 3 residues before the CDR3 terminus, with the missing tail filled in from the germline J gene. J is TRBJ2-3 and V is TRBV4-1, with 7 nucleotides matching TRBD2. Germline CDR1 reads MGHRA; CDR2 reads YSYEKL. This CDR3 contains 17 residues. After removal of 1 base from V and 3 bases from J, the junction contained 10 bases not matched to a gene. Incomplete CDR3 DNA: TGCGCCAGCAGCCAAGTTGGGCTAGCGGATAAAACAGATACG. Its protein is CASSQVGLADKTDT. The full-length CDR3 reads as CASSQVGLADKTDTQYF.

The CDR3: CATPTIAGVYEQYF. The part of the CDR3 DNA that was read is TGTGCCACCCCGACGATAGCGGGAGTCTACGAG. The chain combines TRBV6-4 with TRBJ2-7, with 9 bases fitting TRBD2. The read terminates 3 residues before the CDR3 end, so the remaining end is supplied by the germline J gene. The CDR3 is 14 amino acids. V shed 10 bases, J shed 3 bases, and the junction held 10 bases outside the gene matches. Germline V gene sequence: CDR1 MRHNA, CDR2 SNTAGT.

About this clone itself: The observed sequence ends 3 residues before the CDR3 terminus, with the missing tail filled in from the germline J gene. The V and J genes are TRBV2 and TRBJ1-2; D unresolved. CDR1 and CDR2 (germline): SNHLY, FYNNEI. This CDR3 contains 14 residues. The sequenced CDR3 bases are TGTGCCAGTGACCTAGCGGGAGGTCTCAATGAC. Protein product: CASDLAGGLND. The entire CDR3 protein is CASDLAGGLNDYTF.

This clone was recorded many times. The CDR3 is cut off 3 residues early in the read; its end comes from the germline J gene. The rearrangement links TRBV12-3 or TRBV12-4 to TRBJ2-1; 7 positions agree with TRBD2. The CDR3 covers 15 residues. V shed 1 base and J 7 bases; nucleotides not matched to a gene: 7. CDR3 DNA (partial): TGTGCCAGCAGTTTAGTGGCGCGGGAGCTGAATGAG. It is translated as CASSLVARELNE. The whole CDR3 sequence reads CASSLVARELNEQFF.